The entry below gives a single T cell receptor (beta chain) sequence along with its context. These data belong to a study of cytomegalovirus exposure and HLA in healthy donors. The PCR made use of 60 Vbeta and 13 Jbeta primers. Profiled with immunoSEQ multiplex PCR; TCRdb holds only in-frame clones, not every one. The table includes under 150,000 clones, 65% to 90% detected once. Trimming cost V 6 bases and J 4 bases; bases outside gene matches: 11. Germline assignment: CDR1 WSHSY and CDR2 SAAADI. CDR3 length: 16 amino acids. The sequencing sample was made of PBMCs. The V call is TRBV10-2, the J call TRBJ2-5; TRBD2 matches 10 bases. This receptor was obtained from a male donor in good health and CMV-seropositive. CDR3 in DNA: TGCGCCAGCAGGGTAGATAGCGGGAGGCTTGGAGAGACCCAGTACTTC. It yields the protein CASRVDSGRLGETQYF.